This T cell receptor (beta chain) originates from a study of CD8+ T cells in alopecia areata (dated by TCRdb to the late 2010s). In the study overall: The treated patients took part in an open-label pilot trial in which moderate-to-severe alopecia areata was treated with oral tofacitinib at 5 to 10 mg twice daily. For the treated patients, the SALT score, which quantifies what percentage of scalp surface area is affected, served as the measure of disease severity. Patients received tofacitinib for 6 to 18 months and were then followed off drug for 6 months to check for delayed response and recurrence. RNA was extracted with the PAXgene miRNA kit for fixed scalp, the miRNeasy kit for PBMCs, and the RNeasy kit for mouse skin. Scalp tissue and sorted CD4+ and CD8+ peripheral blood T cells from patchy and totalis/universalis alopecia areata patients and from healthy controls were covered by human TCRbeta sequencing. Patients on tofacitinib were biopsied at baseline and after 4 and 24 weeks of treatment, and several of the patients also had a later scalp biopsy. To study T cell clonal expansion in alopecia areata, the researchers applied high-throughput TCRbeta sequencing to both the C3H/HeJ mouse model and human patients. Amplification of TCRbeta CDR3 regions was done by immunoSEQ multiplex PCR using 35 Vbeta forward primers and 13 Jbeta reverse primers. Clonality in the scalp was compared among normal scalp (n=4), patchy alopecia areata scalp (n=8), and alopecia totalis/universalis scalp (n=8). Results and caveats for the whole study, not just this receptor: Compared with normal scalp, lesional scalp, particularly in alopecia totalis/universalis, had higher clonality and more expanded CD8+ clones, which suggests antigenic drive. TCR sequences shared between patients were less clear than in mice, possibly partly because of HLA diversity in the patient population. During tofacitinib treatment, many expanded lesional clones remained in scalp and blood, and this persistence may partly explain relapse after treatment is stopped. Unlike mouse skin, where gammadelta T cells dominate, normal human skin contains resident alphabeta T cells that get sequenced too, which complicates analysis of the scalp TCR repertoire. The treated cohort was small, with a single nonresponder, so links between baseline CD8+ expansion and response need larger studies. Tofacitinib significantly decreased scalp clonality and the number of expanded CD8+ clones among the top 100 scalp clones.

Note on this clone: No antigen is known for it. Qualities for individual bases were not recorded, and no much larger clone is one base off.

In the paper's terms, the treatment or condition label means: oral pan-JAK inhibitor, 5-10 mg twice daily. Lesional scalp punch biopsies and peripheral blood were collected from alopecia areata patients. PBMCs were isolated by density centrifugation and stained for CD3, CD4 and CD8, after which CD4+ and CD8+ T cells were sorted on a FACSAria. Receptor libraries were prepared by the immunoSEQ multiplex PCR assay. To provide template for TCR sequencing, every sample had RNA extracted and reverse transcribed into cDNA. SuperScript III was used for first-strand cDNA synthesis, primed with a 2:1 mix of oligo-dT and random hexamers. A synthetic immune receptor repertoire was used to measure amplification bias, and any remaining bias was corrected computationally. Under the source paper's analysis protocol: After raw reads were preprocessed to remove errors, the CDR3 was defined following IMGT conventions as running from the conserved cysteine to phenylalanine. Clonality was calculated as 1 minus Shannon entropy normalized by log2 of the number of productive unique TCRs. Whether scalp clones were CD4 or CD8 was inferred by matching scalp TCRbeta sequences against CD4 and CD8 repertoires sorted from blood. The clones in this table, taken by TCRdb from immuneACCESS, are in-frame only. Not every clone is retained; where verified, under half of the shortfall comes from an unresolved V gene, and the cause of the rest is unknown. V, J and clone size are those of that table, while D and trimming were read from the DNA. For this sample there are some 58,000 clones; around 45% appear just once. The leading ten clones occupy roughly 20% of the sample.

The junction carries 14 bases between V and J, which are trimmed by 3 bases and 5 bases respectively. CDR1 GTSNPN and CDR2 SVGIG are derived from the germline V gene (reference sequence). The CDR3 sequence holds 13 residues, the cysteine and phenylalanine included. Only the CDR3 region is kept as DNA, spanning 39 bases read in frame from base 1. The TCR sequence derives from a human donor with alopecia areata. Recombination joined TRBV30 with TRBJ2-7; TRBD2 is perhaps the D gene, given 7 matching bases. This specimen was CD8+ T cells sorted from blood, taken between weeks 36 and 40, from a patient treated with tofacitinib. The nucleotide sequence reads TGTGCCTGGAGGAGGGGGAGGGGCCACGAGCAGTACTTC. It specifies CAWRRGRGHEQYF. With the rest looked up from the reference TRBV30 and TRBJ2-7 genes rather than sequenced, the full variable domain is SQTIHQWPATLVQPVGSPLSLECTVEGTSNPNLYWYRQAAGRGLQLLFYSVGIGQISSEVPQNLSASRPQDRQFILSSKKLLLSDSGFYLCAWRRGRGHEQYFGPGTRLTVT.